A single T cell receptor beta chain is shown here with its context. Its antigen is unidentified. The data were produced by immunoSEQ multiplex PCR, yet TCRdb's version contains in-frame clones alone and is incomplete. Of approximately 57,000 clones in the sample, 80% to 90% are singletons; the top ten hold over 0.7%. The sample originates from a study of OX40 agonist ivuxolimab in advanced cancers. About the study: At around 81% male, the cohort had a mean age of about 60 years, ranging from roughly 20 to 85. There were three patients with partial responses, one having hepatocellular carcinoma and two cutaneous melanoma.

Per germline, CDR1 SGHKS and CDR2 YYEKEE (reference sequence). V lost 0 bases and J 2 bases, leaving 9 bases between the germline ends. The CDR3 contains 15 residues. Notes on the study in general: Relative to CD4+ cells, CD8+ T cells on average had more expanded clones. The authors did not determine the antigen specificity of the expanded peripheral T cells.

The sequence was collected from an adult with an advanced solid tumor such as melanoma, head and neck, liver or kidney cancer. The sample here was CD4+ or CD8+ T cells sorted from blood, taken in a trial of the OX40 agonist ivuxolimab. V usage is TRBV5-5 and J usage is TRBJ1-5; D is unresolved. The CDR3 is CASSLVRAGNQPQHF. The CDR3 coding sequence is TGTGCCAGCAGCTTGGTCCGGGCGGGCAATCAGCCCCAGCATTTT.